This T cell receptor beta chain is drawn from a study of early T cells in non-severe SARS-CoV-2 infection. Study overall: It was bulk RNA from unsorted whole blood that was sequenced, and the chains were unpaired. Findings and limits, study-wide: Comparison of clonotypes with VDJdb favored anti-spike CD8 responses while missing private and CD4 specificities.

Worth noting for this clonotype: Its target is not known.

In germline, CDR1 is MGHRA, CDR2 YSYEKL. The V and J ends lost 1 base and 9 bases respectively, with 7 bases between them. The CDR3 is 12 residues long. Unique molecular identifier tags were affixed to discrete cDNA molecules. TCRdb re-derived calls from the 5' RACE reads in MiXCR, one entry per CDR3 protein. This table has approximately 110,000 distinct CDR3 sequences, 15% appearing once. The sequenced sample was whole blood. This clonotype was sampled from an adult who was a healthcare worker with PCR-confirmed SARS-CoV-2 infection or an uninfected control (not recorded which). The genes are TRBV4-1 and TRBJ2-4, with D tentatively TRBD1 (6 bases). The CDR3 coding sequence is TGCGCCAGCAGCCAAGGAGGGGGCATTCAGTACTTC. Translating gives CASSQGGGIQYF.